What follows is one TCR beta chain and its context. Its antigen is still unknown. Profiling relied on immunoSEQ multiplex PCR, and the TCRdb table lists in-frame clones only, not all of them. The table includes some 2,500,000 clones, around 92% detected once. This sample is part of a study of shared clonotypes between healthy human individuals. About the research overall: Per donor, CD8 memory used one plate, CD8 naive used two, CD4 memory used three and CD4 naive used three. Study results and limitations: Expectations were that clonotype sharing among donors would be affected by sequencing depth.

Germline-derived CDR1 and CDR2 are MDHEN and SYDVKM. V shed 3 bases and J 7 bases; nucleotides not matched to a gene: 9. The CDR3 extends over 15 amino acids. Healthy HIV-negative adults without recent acute infections or vaccinations served as donors. Donors, without exception, were Caucasian adults residing in Nashville, Tennessee. This sequence was found in a man aged 18 to 30 in good health. Some clones in this sample may be carry-over from other donors' samples. This chain links TRBV28 with TRBJ1-2; 9 bases are a match to TRBD1. The sample comprised naive CD4+ T cells from PBMCs. Described subset: CD45RA+ positively selected. The chain's CDR3 is CASSFRDREGLGYTF. The CDR3 DNA reads TGTGCCAGCAGTTTTAGGGACAGGGAAGGCCTTGGCTACACCTTC.